This T cell receptor beta chain emerged from a study of blood T cell repertoires in COVID-19. Libraries were prepared by immunoSEQ multiplex PCR; TCRdb keeps only in-frame clonotypes and omits some of them. The data show 300,000 to 350,000 clones, with roughly 87% seen just once and more than 0.8% held by the top ten. Recruitment covered about two dozen US areas and drew participants whose ages spanned roughly 18 to 89 years. The sample taken for sequencing was PBMCs or T cells enriched from blood (not recorded which). This TCR was recovered from a woman aged 25 to 39 who had recovered from COVID-19.

This CDR3 is CASVTGGTGYNQPQHF. The CDR3 DNA follows: TGTGCCAGCGTCACGGGAGGGACAGGGTACAATCAGCCCCAGCATTTT. The rearrangement uses TRBV28 and TRBJ1-5; TRBD1 matches 9 bases. V dropped 8 bases and J dropped 3; count of bases not matched to a gene: 11. Germline loops: CDR1 MDHEN, CDR2 SYDVKM. CDR3 length: 16 amino acids.